Presented here are 11 T cell receptor beta chains from one specimen sequenced in a study of OX40 agonist ivuxolimab in advanced cancers. Produced via immunoSEQ multiplex PCR; TCRdb's table is partial and in-frame only. The sample includes 73,000 or so clones, approximately 79% of them seen just once. The specimen was CD4+ or CD8+ T cells sorted from blood, collected in a trial of the OX40 agonist ivuxolimab. The receptor source for this set is an adult with an advanced solid tumor such as melanoma, head and neck, liver or kidney cancer.

This clone was counted a single time. The chain combines TRBV19 with TRBJ1-4; D is perhaps TRBD1 (6 bases). The V and J ends lost 10 bases and 7 bases respectively, with 22 bases between them. The CDR3 has 15 amino acids. Germline V CDR1 and CDR2: LNHDA, SQIVND (reference sequence). The CDR3 reads CATQSQGYRTEKLFF. DNA for the CDR3: TGTGCCACCCAATCCCAGGGGTATCGGACTGAAAAACTGTTTTTT.

V is TRBV5-8 and J is TRBJ1-1; 7 bases line up with TRBD1. CDR1 is SGHTS, CDR2 YDEGEE, per germline. The CDR3 runs to 14 residues. J gave up 0 bases and V 3 bases, and 2 bases lay outside the gene matches. The CDR3 loop is CASSWTGLNTEAFF. CDR3 coding DNA: TGTGCCAGCAGCTGGACAGGTTTGAACACTGAAGCTTTCTTT.

The V gene is TRBV18, the J gene TRBJ1-5, with no clear D. The CDR3 totals 15 residues. V lost 3 bases to trimming and J lost 0 bases, with 9 bases between them. From germline, CDR1 is KGHSH and CDR2 LQKENI. The CDR3 bases are TGTGCCAGCTCACCGGAGGAATATAGCAATCAGCCCCAGCATTTT. Residues: CASSPEEYSNQPQHF.

The chain joins TRBV12-5 to TRBJ1-6; D not certain. The length of the CDR3 is 16 residues. Germline lookup yields CDR1 LGHNT and CDR2 FRNRAP. Trimming cost V 6 bases and J 0 bases, with 12 bases left between them. The CDR3 sequence is CASGTARGSYNSPLHF. CDR3 bases: TGTGCTAGTGGCACGGCCCGCGGCTCCTATAATTCACCCCTCCACTTT.

The rearrangement links TRBV5-6 to TRBJ1-1; possibly TRBD1 for D (6 bases). From germline, CDR1 is SGHDT and CDR2 YYEEEE. V was pared by 7 bases and J by 3 bases, with 16 bases between. The CDR3 has 14 amino acids. CDR3 in amino acids: CASEQGLGDTEAFF. DNA for the CDR3: TGTGCCAGCGAACAGGGCCTGGGGGACACTGAAGCTTTCTTT. The variable domain in full, completed from reference TRBV5-6 and TRBJ1-1, reads DAGVTQSPTHLIKTRGQQVTLRCSPKSGHDTVSWYQQALGQGPQFIFQYYEEEERQRGNFPDRFSGHQFPNYSSELNVNALLLGDSALYLCASEQGLGDTEAFFGQGTRLTVV.

The chain has TRBV4-2 and TRBJ2-3; TRBD2 agrees at 13 bases. Trimming at V came to 0 bases and at J to 2 bases, leaving 5 bases not matched to a gene. This CDR3 region has 18 residues. Germline assignment: CDR1 LGHNA and CDR2 YNFKEQ. CDR3 DNA: TGTGCCAGCAGCCAAGAACTAGCGGGGGGGCTTTTCACAGATACGCAGTATTTT. Translation: CASSQELAGGLFTDTQYF.

CDR3 in DNA: TGTGCCAGCAGCTCCGGGACTCCAGGATACTATGGCTACACCTTC. This codes for CASSSGTPGYYGYTF. The genes are TRBV6-1 and TRBJ1-2, with D perhaps TRBD1 (5 bases). V lost 6 bases to trimming and J lost 3 bases, with 17 bases between them. The CDR3 runs to 15 residues. The germline CDR1 and CDR2 sequences are MNHNS and SASEGT.

The J gene is TRBJ2-1, the V gene TRBV30; 8 bases fit TRBD1. With V trimmed by 3 bases and J by 7 bases, 11 bases remained unmatched. CDR1 and CDR2 (germline): GTSNPN, SVGIG (reference sequence). The CDR3 is 15 amino acids. Here the CDR3 reads CAWSGTGSLRNEQFF. DNA of the CDR3: TGTGCCTGGAGCGGGACAGGCTCCCTTCGGAATGAGCAGTTCTTC.

This rearrangement joins TRBV18 to TRBJ1-3; D gene uncertain. Per germline, CDR1 KGHSH and CDR2 LQKENI. The CDR3 is 13 residues long. With 3 bases removed from V and 4 bases from J, the gap between germline ends came to 7 bases. This chain's CDR3 is CASSPVLGNTIYF. CDR3 bases: TGTGCCAGCTCACCCGTCCTGGGAAACACCATATATTTT.

This chain joins TRBV6-5 and TRBJ2-7; D is ambiguous. Germline V lookup: CDR1 MNHEY, CDR2 SVGAGI. The CDR3 extends over 12 amino acids. V lost 10 bases to trimming and J lost 0 bases, with 10 bases between them. CDR3 in amino acids: CATRTGSYEQYF. CDR3 coding DNA: TGTGCCACCCGGACGGGCTCCTACGAGCAGTACTTC.

This chain joins TRBV7-9 and TRBJ1-1; the D gene is possibly TRBD1 (6 bases). Trimming cost V 3 bases and J 4 bases, with 12 bases left between them. The germline V gene encodes CDR1 SEHNR and CDR2 FQNEAQ (reference sequence). This CDR3 spans 14 amino acids. The CDR3 DNA reads as TGTGCCAGCAGCTTCACAGGGTCGAGCACTGAAGCTTTCTTT. Protein product: CASSFTGSSTEAFF.